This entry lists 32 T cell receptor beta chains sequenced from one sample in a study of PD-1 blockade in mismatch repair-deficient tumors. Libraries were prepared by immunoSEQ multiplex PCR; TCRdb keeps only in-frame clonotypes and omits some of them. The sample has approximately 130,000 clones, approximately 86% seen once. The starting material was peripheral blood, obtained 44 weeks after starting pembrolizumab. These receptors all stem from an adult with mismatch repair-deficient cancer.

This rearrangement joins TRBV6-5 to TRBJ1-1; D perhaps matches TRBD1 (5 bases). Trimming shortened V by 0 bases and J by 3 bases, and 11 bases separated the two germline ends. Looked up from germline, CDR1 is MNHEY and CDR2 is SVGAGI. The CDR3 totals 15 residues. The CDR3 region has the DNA TGTGCCAGCAGTTACTCCTTAGGGGAGTACACTGAAGCTTTCTTT. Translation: CASSYSLGEYTEAFF.

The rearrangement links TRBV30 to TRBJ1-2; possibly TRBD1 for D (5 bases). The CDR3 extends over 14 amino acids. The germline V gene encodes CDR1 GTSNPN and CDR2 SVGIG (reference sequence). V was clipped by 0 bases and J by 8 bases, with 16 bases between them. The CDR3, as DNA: TGTGCCTGGAGTGTCCTGATCCAGGGAGGCGGCTACACCTTC. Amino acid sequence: CAWSVLIQGGGYTF.

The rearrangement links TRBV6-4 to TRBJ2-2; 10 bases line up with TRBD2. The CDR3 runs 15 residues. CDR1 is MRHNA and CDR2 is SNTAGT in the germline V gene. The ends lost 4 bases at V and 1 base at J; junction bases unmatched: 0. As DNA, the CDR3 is TGTGCCAGCAGTGGGACTAGCGGGAACACCGGGGAGCTGTTTTTT. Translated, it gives CASSGTSGNTGELFF.

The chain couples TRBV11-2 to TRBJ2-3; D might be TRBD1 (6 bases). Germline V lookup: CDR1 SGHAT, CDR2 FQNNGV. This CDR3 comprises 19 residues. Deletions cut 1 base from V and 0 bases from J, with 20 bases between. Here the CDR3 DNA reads TGTGCCAGCAGCTTAGTGTACAGGGTATGGGGCAATAGCACAGATACGCAGTATTTT. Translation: CASSLVYRVWGNSTDTQYF. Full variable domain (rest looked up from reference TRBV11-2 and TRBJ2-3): EAGVAQSPRYKIIEKRQSVAFWCNPISGHATLYWYQQILGQGPKLLIQFQNNGVVDDSQLPKDRFSAERLKGVDSTLKIQPAKLEDSAVYLCASSLVYRVWGNSTDTQYFGPGTRLTVL.

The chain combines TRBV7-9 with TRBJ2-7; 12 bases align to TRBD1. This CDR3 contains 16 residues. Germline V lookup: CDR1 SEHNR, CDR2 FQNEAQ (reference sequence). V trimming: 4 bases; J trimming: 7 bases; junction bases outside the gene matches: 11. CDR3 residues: CASSSRGTGGFEEQYF. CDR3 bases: TGTGCCAGCAGCTCGAGGGGGACAGGGGGCTTTGAAGAGCAGTACTTC.

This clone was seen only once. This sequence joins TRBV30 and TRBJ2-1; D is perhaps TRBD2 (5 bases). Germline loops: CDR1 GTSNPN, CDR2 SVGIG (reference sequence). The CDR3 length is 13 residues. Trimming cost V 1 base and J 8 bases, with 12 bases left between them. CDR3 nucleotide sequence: TGTGCCTGGAGTGCACCCTCAGCGGATGAGCAGTTCTTC. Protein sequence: CAWSAPSADEQFF.

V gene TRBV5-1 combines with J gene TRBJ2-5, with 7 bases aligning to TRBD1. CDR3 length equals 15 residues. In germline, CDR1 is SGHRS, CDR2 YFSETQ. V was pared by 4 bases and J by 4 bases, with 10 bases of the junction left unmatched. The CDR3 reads CASSPGFNRGETQYF. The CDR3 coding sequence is TGCGCCAGCAGCCCCGGCTTTAACAGGGGAGAGACCCAGTACTTC.

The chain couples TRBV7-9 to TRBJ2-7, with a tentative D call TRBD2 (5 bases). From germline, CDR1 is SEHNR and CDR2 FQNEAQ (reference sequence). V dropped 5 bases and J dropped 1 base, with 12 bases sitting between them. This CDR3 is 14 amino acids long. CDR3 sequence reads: CASSDGRGSYEQYF. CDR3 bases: TGTGCCAGCAGCGACGGACGCGGGTCCTACGAGCAGTACTTC. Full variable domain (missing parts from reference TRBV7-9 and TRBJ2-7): DTGVSQNPRHKITKRGQNVTFRCDPISEHNRLYWYRQTLGQGPEFLTYFQNEAQLEKSRLLSDRFSAERPKGSFSTLEIQRTEQGDSAMYLCASSDGRGSYEQYFGPGTRLTVT.

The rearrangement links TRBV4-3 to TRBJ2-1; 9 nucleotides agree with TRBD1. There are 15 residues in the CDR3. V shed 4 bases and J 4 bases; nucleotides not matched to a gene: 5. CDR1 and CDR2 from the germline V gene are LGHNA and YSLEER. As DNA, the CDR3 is TGCGCCAGCAGCCCCGGGACAGGGATTTACAATGAGCAGTTCTTC. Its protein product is CASSPGTGIYNEQFF.

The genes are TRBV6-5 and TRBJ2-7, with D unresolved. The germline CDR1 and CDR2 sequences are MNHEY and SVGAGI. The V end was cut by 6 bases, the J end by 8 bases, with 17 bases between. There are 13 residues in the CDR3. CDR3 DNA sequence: TGTGCCAGCAGAAGGGCAATGGCTTACCAGCAGTACTTC. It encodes CASRRAMAYQQYF.

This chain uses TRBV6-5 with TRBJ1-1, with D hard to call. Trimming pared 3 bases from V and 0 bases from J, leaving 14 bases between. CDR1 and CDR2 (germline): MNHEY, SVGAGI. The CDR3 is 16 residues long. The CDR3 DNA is TGTGCCAGCAGTTATCTTTCGGGCAGGATGAACACTGAAGCTTTCTTT. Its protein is CASSYLSGRMNTEAFF.

CDR3 nucleotides: TGCGCCAGCAGCCCACCCTCAGGGACCCTTCCTAGCACAGATACGCAGTATTTT. It specifies CASSPPSGTLPSTDTQYF. The gene calls are TRBV5-1 and TRBJ2-3; D may be TRBD1 or TRBD2 (5 bases each). Germline CDR1 SGHRS, CDR2 YFSETQ. The CDR3 contains 18 residues. With 4 bases removed from V and 0 bases from J, the gap between germline ends came to 21 bases.

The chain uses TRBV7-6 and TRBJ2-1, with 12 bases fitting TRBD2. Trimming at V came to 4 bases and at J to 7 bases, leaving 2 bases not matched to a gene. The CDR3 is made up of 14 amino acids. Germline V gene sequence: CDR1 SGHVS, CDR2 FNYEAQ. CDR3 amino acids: CASSWTSGINEQFF. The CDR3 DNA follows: TGTGCCAGCAGCTGGACTAGCGGGATAAATGAGCAGTTCTTC. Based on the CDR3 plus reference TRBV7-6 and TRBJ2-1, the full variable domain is GAGVSQSPRYKVTKRGQDVALRCDPISGHVSLYWYRQALGQGPEFLTYFNYEAQQDKSGLPNDRFSAERPEGSISTLTIQRTEQRDSAMYRCASSWTSGINEQFFGPGTRLTVL.

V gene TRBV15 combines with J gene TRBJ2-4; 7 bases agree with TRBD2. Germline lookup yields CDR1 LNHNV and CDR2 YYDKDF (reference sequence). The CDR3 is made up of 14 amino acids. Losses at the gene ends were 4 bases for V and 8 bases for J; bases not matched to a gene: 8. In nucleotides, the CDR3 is TGTGCCACCAGCACAACGACTAGCTTGTACATTCAGTACTTC. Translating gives CATSTTTSLYIQYF.

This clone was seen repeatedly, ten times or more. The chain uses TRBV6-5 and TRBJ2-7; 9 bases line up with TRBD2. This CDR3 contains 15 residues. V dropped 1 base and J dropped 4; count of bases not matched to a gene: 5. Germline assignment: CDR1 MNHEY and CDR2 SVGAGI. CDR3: CASSYWSSGSYEQYF. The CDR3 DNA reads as TGTGCCAGCAGTTACTGGAGTAGCGGGAGTTACGAGCAGTACTTC.

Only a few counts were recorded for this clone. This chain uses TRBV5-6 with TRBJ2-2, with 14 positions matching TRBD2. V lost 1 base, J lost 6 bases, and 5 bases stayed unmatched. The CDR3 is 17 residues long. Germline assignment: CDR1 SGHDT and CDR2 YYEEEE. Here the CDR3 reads CASSLSSTSGRAGELFF. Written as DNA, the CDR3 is TGTGCCAGCAGCTTGAGTTCGACTAGCGGGAGGGCCGGGGAGCTGTTTTTT.

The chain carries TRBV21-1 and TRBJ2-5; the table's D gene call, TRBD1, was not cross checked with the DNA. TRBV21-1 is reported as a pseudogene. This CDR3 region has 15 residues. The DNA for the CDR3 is TGTGCCAGCAGCAATAAGACAGGATTCCAAGAGACCCAGTACTTC. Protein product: CASSNKTGFQETQYF.

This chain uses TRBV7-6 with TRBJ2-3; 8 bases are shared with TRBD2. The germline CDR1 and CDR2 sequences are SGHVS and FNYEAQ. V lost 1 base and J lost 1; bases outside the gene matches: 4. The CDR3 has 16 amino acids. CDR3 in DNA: TGTGCCAGCAGCTTAGGCCCAGCGGGAGGCACAGATACGCAGTATTTT. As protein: CASSLGPAGGTDTQYF. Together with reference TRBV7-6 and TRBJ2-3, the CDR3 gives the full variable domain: GAGVSQSPRYKVTKRGQDVALRCDPISGHVSLYWYRQALGQGPEFLTYFNYEAQQDKSGLPNDRFSAERPEGSISTLTIQRTEQRDSAMYRCASSLGPAGGTDTQYFGPGTRLTVL.

The CDR3 is CASSQGPYSREHGYTF. Here the CDR3 DNA reads TGCGCCAGCAGCCAAGGTCCGTACAGCCGAGAGCATGGCTACACCTTC. The V and J genes are TRBV4-1 and TRBJ1-2; no firm D call. Trimming stripped 1 base from V and 6 bases from J, with 18 bases between. Germline loops: CDR1 MGHRA, CDR2 YSYEKL. This CDR3 has 16 amino acids.

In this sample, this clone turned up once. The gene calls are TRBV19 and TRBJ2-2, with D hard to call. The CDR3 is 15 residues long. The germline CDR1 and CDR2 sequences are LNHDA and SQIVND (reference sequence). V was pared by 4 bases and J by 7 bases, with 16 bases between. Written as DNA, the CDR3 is TGTGCCAGTAGTAGTCTGGCTGGGTCCAGCGGGGAGCTGTTTTTT. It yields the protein CASSSLAGSSGELFF.

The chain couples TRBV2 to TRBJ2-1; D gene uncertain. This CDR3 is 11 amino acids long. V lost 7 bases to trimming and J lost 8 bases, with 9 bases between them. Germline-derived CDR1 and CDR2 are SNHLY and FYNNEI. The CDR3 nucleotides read TGTGCCAGCACGGGTTCCCATGAGCAGTTCTTC. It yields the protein CASTGSHEQFF.

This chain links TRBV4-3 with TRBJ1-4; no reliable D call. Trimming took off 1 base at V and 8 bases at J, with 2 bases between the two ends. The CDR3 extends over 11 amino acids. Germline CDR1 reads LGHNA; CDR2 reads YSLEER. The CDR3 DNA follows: TGCGCCAGCAGCCAAGTAGAAAAACTGTTTTTT. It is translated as CASSQVEKLFF.

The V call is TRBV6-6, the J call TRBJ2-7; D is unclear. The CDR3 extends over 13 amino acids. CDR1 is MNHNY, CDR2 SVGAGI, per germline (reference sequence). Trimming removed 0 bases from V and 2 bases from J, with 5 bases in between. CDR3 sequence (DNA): TGTGCCAGCAGTTACTCGTCTACCTACGAGCAGTACTTC. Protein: CASSYSSTYEQYF.

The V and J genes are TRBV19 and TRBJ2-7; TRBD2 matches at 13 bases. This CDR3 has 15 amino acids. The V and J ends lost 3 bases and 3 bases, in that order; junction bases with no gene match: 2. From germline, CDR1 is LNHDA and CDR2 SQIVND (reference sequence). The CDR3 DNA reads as TGTGCCAGTAGTATCCGGACTAGCGGGAGCTACGAGCAGTACTTC. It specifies CASSIRTSGSYEQYF.

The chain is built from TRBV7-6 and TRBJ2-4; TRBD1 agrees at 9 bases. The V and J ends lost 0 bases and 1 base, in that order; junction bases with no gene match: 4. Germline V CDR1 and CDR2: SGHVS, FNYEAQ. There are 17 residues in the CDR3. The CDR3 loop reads CASSLAGTGPAKNIQYF. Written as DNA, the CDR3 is TGTGCCAGCAGCTTAGCTGGGACAGGGCCCGCCAAAAACATTCAGTACTTC.

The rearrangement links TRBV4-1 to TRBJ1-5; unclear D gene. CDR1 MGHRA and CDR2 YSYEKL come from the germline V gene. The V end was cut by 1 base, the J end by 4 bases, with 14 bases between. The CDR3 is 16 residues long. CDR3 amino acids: CASSQASASGNQPQHF. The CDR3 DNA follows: TGCGCCAGCAGCCAAGCTTCAGCGAGTGGGAATCAGCCCCAGCATTTT.

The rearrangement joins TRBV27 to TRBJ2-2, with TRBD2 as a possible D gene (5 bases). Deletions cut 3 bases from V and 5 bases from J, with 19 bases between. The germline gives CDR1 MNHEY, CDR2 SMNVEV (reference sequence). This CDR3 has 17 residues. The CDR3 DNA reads TGTGCCAGCAGTTTCTCGGCAGCGGCACTCGGGACCGGGGAGCTGTTTTTT. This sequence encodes CASSFSAAALGTGELFF.

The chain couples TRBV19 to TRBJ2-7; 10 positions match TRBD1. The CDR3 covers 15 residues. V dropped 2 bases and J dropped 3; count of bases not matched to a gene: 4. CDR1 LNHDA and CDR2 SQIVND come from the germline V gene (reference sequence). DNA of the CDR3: TGTGCCAGTAGTATAAGGGACAGGGGTGTCTACGAGCAGTACTTC. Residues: CASSIRDRGVYEQYF.

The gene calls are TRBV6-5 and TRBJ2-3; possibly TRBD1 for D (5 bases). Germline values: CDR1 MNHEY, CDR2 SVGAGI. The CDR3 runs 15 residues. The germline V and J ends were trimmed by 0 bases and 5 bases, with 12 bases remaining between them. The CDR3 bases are TGTGCCAGCAGTTACTCGAGTGGGGCGAGAGATACGCAGTATTTT. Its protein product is CASSYSSGARDTQYF.

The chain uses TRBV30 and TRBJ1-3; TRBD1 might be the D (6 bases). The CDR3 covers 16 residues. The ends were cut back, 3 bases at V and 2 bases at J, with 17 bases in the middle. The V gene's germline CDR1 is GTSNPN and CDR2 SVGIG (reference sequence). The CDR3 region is CAWSSDNNRAGNTIYF. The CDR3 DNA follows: TGTGCCTGGAGCTCTGACAATAACAGGGCTGGAAACACCATATATTTT.

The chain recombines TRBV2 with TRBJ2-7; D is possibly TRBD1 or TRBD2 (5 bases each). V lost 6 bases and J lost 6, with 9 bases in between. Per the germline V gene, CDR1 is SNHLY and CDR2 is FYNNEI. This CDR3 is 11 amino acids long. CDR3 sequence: CASSQRGEQYF. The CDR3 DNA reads TGTGCCAGCAGCCAGAGGGGCGAGCAGTACTTC.

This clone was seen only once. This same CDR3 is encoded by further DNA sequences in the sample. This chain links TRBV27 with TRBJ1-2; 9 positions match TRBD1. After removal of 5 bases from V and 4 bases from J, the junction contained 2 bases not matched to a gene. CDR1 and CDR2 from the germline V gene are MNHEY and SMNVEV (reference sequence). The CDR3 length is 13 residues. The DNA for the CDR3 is TGTGCCAGCAGTCTGGGACAGGGCTATGGCTACACCTTC. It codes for CASSLGQGYGYTF.